Below, 27 T cell receptor beta chains from the same sample are listed, as sequenced in a study of blood T cell repertoires in COVID-19. Assay used: immunoSEQ multiplex PCR; TCRdb lists only in-frame clones, some missing. Of a few hundred thousand clones detected, 80% to 95% appear once; the ten largest clones hold approximately 2.6%. Sequencing used peripheral blood. These receptors all stem from a person under 30 with COVID-19, enrolled during active disease.

V is TRBV4-3 and J is TRBJ2-1, with TRBD2 matching 9 bases. CDR3 length equals 18 residues. The V segment lost 4 bases and the J segment 4 bases; nucleotides outside the gene matches: 14. The germline V gene has CDR1 LGHNA and CDR2 YSLEER. CDR3 coding DNA: TGCGCCAGCAGCCCCAACCCTCCGACTAGCGGATATTACAATGAGCAGTTCTTC. Translated, it gives CASSPNPPTSGYYNEQFF.

This clone came up once. V gene TRBV4-3 combines with J gene TRBJ2-1; 9 bases are shared with TRBD1. After removal of 4 bases from V and 4 bases from J, the junction contained 5 bases not matched to a gene. The CDR3 loop spans 15 amino acids. Germline loops: CDR1 LGHNA, CDR2 YSLEER. The CDR3 nucleotides read TGCGCCAGCAGCCTCGACAGGGGGGCTTACAATGAGCAGTTCTTC. It yields the protein CASSLDRGAYNEQFF.

The chain is built from TRBV7-2 and TRBJ1-2, with no clear D. The V gene lost 3 bases and the J gene lost 7 bases, with 12 bases spanning the gap. CDR3 size: 13 residues. Germline V lookup: CDR1 SGHTA, CDR2 FQGNSA. The CDR3 sequence is CASSFGSRGGYTF. The CDR3 bases are TGTGCCAGCAGCTTTGGCAGCCGGGGTGGCTACACCTTC.

V and J are TRBV10-2 and TRBJ2-7; 12 bases agree with TRBD1. V lost 2 bases and J lost 2; bases outside the gene matches: 4. The CDR3 is made up of 16 amino acids. From germline, CDR1 is WSHSY and CDR2 SAAADI. CDR3 protein: CASSERDRGRTYEQYF. CDR3 bases: TGCGCCAGCAGTGAGAGGGACAGGGGGCGAACCTACGAGCAGTACTTC.

This chain joins TRBV6-5 and TRBJ1-3, with 9 bases aligning to TRBD1. The CDR3 spans 12 residues. The trim removed 8 bases at V and 8 bases at J, leaving 4 bases unmatched. Germline V gene lookup returns CDR1 MNHEY and CDR2 SVGAGI. CDR3 loop: CASDRGTDTIYF. In nucleotides, the CDR3 is TGTGCCAGCGACAGGGGGACAGACACCATATATTTT.

The gene calls are TRBV28 and TRBJ2-7; D perhaps matches TRBD2 (5 bases). The CDR3 totals 12 residues. Germline V CDR1 and CDR2: MDHEN, SYDVKM. Trimming cost V 8 bases and J 6 bases, with 14 bases left between them. The CDR3 DNA follows: TGTGCCAGCTCCCCCCGGGGTCCCGAGCAGTACTTC. Encoded protein: CASSPRGPEQYF.

The chain recombines TRBV24-1 with TRBJ2-3; D perhaps matches TRBD2 (6 bases). Trimming pared 3 bases from V and 4 bases from J, leaving 13 bases between. The CDR3 contains 15 residues. Germline V gene lookup returns CDR1 KGHDR and CDR2 SFDVKD. CDR3 in amino acids: CATSDPSSAADTQYF. The CDR3, as DNA: TGTGCCACCAGTGATCCCTCTAGCGCCGCAGATACGCAGTATTTT.

This clone occurred once. The chain combines TRBV10-3 with TRBJ1-1; 9 bases fit TRBD1. Germline CDR1 ENHRY, CDR2 SYGVKD. CDR3 length: 17 amino acids. Germline trimming cut 0 bases from V and 3 bases from J; bases unmatched to any gene: 8. CDR3 sequence: CAISESIPGQGYTEAFF. Written as DNA, the CDR3 is TGTGCCATCAGTGAGTCGATTCCGGGACAGGGCTACACTGAAGCTTTCTTT.

The V call is TRBV5-1, the J call TRBJ2-7, with TRBD2 identical over 10 bases. The CDR3 loop spans 15 amino acids. V gave up 4 bases and J gave up 2 bases; unmatched junction bases: 6. Germline CDR1 and CDR2: SGHRS and YFSETQ. The CDR3 region has the DNA TGCGCCAGCAGCGTTACTAGCGGGGCTGCCTACGAGCAGTACTTC. This sequence encodes CASSVTSGAAYEQYF.

This sequence joins TRBV7-9 and TRBJ2-1, with D unclear. The CDR3 contains 13 residues. Trimming pared 5 bases from V and 8 bases from J, leaving 13 bases between. The V gene's germline CDR1 is SEHNR and CDR2 FQNEAQ (reference sequence). The CDR3 sequence is CASSPLSMDEQFF. The DNA of the CDR3 is TGTGCCAGCAGCCCCCTCTCTATGGATGAGCAGTTCTTC.

The J gene is TRBJ2-1, the V gene TRBV3-1 (or the pseudogene TRBV3-2); 9 nucleotides match TRBD2. Losses at the gene ends were 1 base for V and 6 bases for J; bases not matched to a gene: 7. This CDR3 comprises 16 residues. Germline loops: CDR1 LGHDT, CDR2 YNNKEL (reference sequence). The CDR3, as DNA: TGTGCCAGCAGCCAAGCATGGGCGGGAGGGCCCAATGAGCAGTTCTTC. Translated, it gives CASSQAWAGGPNEQFF.

V is TRBV18 and J is TRBJ1-2; no reliable D call. The V gene's germline CDR1 is KGHSH and CDR2 LQKENI. V gave up 0 bases and J gave up 4 bases, with 9 bases separating them. This CDR3 region has 14 residues. The CDR3 spells CASSPPNRSYGYTF. The CDR3 DNA is TGTGCCAGCTCACCACCGAACAGATCCTATGGCTACACCTTC.

The rearrangement joins TRBV6-1 to TRBJ1-1; 7 positions agree with TRBD1. The ends lost 4 bases at V and 1 base at J; junction bases unmatched: 9. The CDR3 has 16 amino acids. Germline lookup yields CDR1 MNHNS and CDR2 SASEGT. DNA of the CDR3: TGTGCCAGCAGTGGCCCGGTGGGACAGAGGAACACTGAAGCTTTCTTT. Amino acids: CASSGPVGQRNTEAFF.

The J gene is TRBJ2-7, the V gene TRBV5-1, with TRBD2 matching over 13 bases. With V trimmed by 0 bases and J by 9 bases, 12 bases remained unmatched. Per germline, CDR1 SGHRS and CDR2 YFSETQ. The CDR3 spans 17 residues. The CDR3 DNA is TGCGCCAGCAGCTTGGAGGGACTAGCGGGATCAGCCCCCCGGCAGTACTTC. The encoded protein is CASSLEGLAGSAPRQYF.

The V gene is TRBV27, the J gene TRBJ2-5; D gene uncertain. V was shortened by 6 bases and J by 1 base, with 9 bases between the two germline ends. This CDR3 region has 13 residues. Germline lookup yields CDR1 MNHEY and CDR2 SMNVEV (reference sequence). CDR3 amino acids: CASRERLQETQYF. In DNA form, the CDR3 reads TGTGCCAGCAGAGAGCGACTCCAAGAGACCCAGTACTTC.

The J gene is TRBJ2-1, the V gene TRBV6-5, with 12 bases that match TRBD2. V gave up 4 bases and J gave up 2 bases; unmatched junction bases: 3. From germline, CDR1 is MNHEY and CDR2 SVGAGI. The CDR3 runs 16 residues. The CDR3 DNA is TGTGCCAGCAGTTTGACTAGCGGGAGAACCTACAATGAGCAGTTCTTC. Protein: CASSLTSGRTYNEQFF.

CDR3 DNA sequence: TGTGCCAGCAGGGACAGGGGTACTGGGGAGCTGTTTTTT. As protein: CASRDRGTGELFF. J is TRBJ2-2 and V is TRBV6-6; TRBD1 aligns across 9 bases. The CDR3 runs 13 residues. The V segment lost 6 bases and the J segment 8 bases; nucleotides outside the gene matches: 4. Per germline, CDR1 MNHNY and CDR2 SVGAGI (reference sequence).

The V call is TRBV4-1, the J call TRBJ1-1; 8 nucleotides align to TRBD1. Germline assignment: CDR1 MGHRA and CDR2 YSYEKL. The CDR3 spans 15 residues. The junction had 5 bases not matched to a gene; V was cut back by 1 base and J by 4 bases. The CDR3 here is CASSQGTGLGTEAFF. In DNA, the CDR3 is TGCGCCAGCAGCCAAGGGACAGGGTTGGGCACTGAAGCTTTCTTT.

In the case of this clone: Other DNA variants within this sample encode the same CDR3. The chain uses TRBV28 and TRBJ1-6; TRBD1 agrees at 10 bases. Germline V CDR1 and CDR2: MDHEN, SYDVKM. The CDR3 has 14 residues. The junction had 2 bases not matched to a gene; V was cut back by 3 bases and J by 9 bases. Written as DNA, the CDR3 is TGTGCCAGCAGTTTTGGACAGGGGGGTTCACCCCTCCACTTT. Translation: CASSFGQGGSPLHF.

The V gene is TRBV2, the J gene TRBJ2-1; tentatively, D is TRBD2 (5 bases). Germline CDR1 and CDR2: SNHLY and FYNNEI. The V end lost 7 bases, the J end lost 4 bases, and 17 bases lay between the germline ends. The CDR3 runs to 15 residues. In DNA form, the CDR3 reads TGTGCCAGCACTCAGGCCGGGGTTCGGTACAATGAGCAGTTCTTC. Protein product: CASTQAGVRYNEQFF.

The chain is built from TRBV5-4 and TRBJ2-7, with 7 bases fitting TRBD1. Germline CDR1 reads SGHNT; CDR2 reads YYREEE (reference sequence). The V segment lost 3 bases and the J segment 3 bases; nucleotides outside the gene matches: 6. CDR3 length: 14 residues. The CDR3 DNA reads as TGTGCCAGCAGCTCAGAGGGACAGCACTACGAGCAGTACTTC. Protein: CASSSEGQHYEQYF.

The chain couples TRBV2 to TRBJ2-5, with 9 bases fitting TRBD1. The CDR3 length is 13 residues. Germline CDR1 SNHLY, CDR2 FYNNEI. With V trimmed by 9 bases and J by 7 bases, 9 bases remained unmatched. The CDR3 sequence is CARQGAVRATQYF. The CDR3 DNA sequence: TGTGCCAGACAGGGGGCGGTAAGAGCGACCCAGTACTTC.

The chain is built from TRBV24-1 and TRBJ2-3, with TRBD2 matching 8 bases. The ends lost 4 bases at V and 5 bases at J; junction bases unmatched: 10. CDR3 size: 16 residues. CDR1 KGHDR and CDR2 SFDVKD come from the germline V gene. The DNA for the CDR3 is TGTGCCACCAGTGACCCCGCCGGGACTAGACGAGATACGCAGTATTTT. The encoded protein is CATSDPAGTRRDTQYF.

The chain joins TRBV6-1 to TRBJ2-7; 10 bases map to TRBD1. This CDR3 spans 23 amino acids. V dropped 0 bases and J dropped 1; count of bases not matched to a gene: 24. The germline CDR1 and CDR2 sequences are MNHNS and SASEGT. The CDR3 nucleotides read TGTGCCAGCAGTGAAGCGTTTGAATTGAGGGACAGGGGACCCAACCCGATTTCCTACGAGCAGTACTTC. Protein sequence: CASSEAFELRDRGPNPISYEQYF.

This clone has a single count. The V and J genes are TRBV7-9 and TRBJ2-3; 11 bases are a match to TRBD1. This CDR3 is built from 15 residues. J was trimmed by 3 bases and V by 3 bases; bases with no gene match: 2. Germline V gives CDR1 SEHNR, CDR2 FQNEAQ (reference sequence). CDR3 nucleotides: TGTGCCAGCAGCTTCGGACAGGGGGCGACAGATACGCAGTATTTT. Amino acids: CASSFGQGATDTQYF.

The chain's CDR3 is CASRQGTSGSAQYF. The CDR3 DNA reads as TGTGCCAGCAGGCAAGGGACTAGCGGGAGTGCGCAGTATTTT. The rearrangement uses TRBV27 and TRBJ2-3, with 14 nucleotides matching TRBD2. This CDR3 region has 14 residues. CDR1 and CDR2 from the germline V gene are MNHEY and SMNVEV (reference sequence). V lost 6 bases and J lost 10; bases outside the gene matches: 6.

The chain uses TRBV4-1 and TRBJ1-4; D not certain. The V gene lost 6 bases and the J gene lost 0 bases, with 11 bases spanning the gap. Germline V CDR1 and CDR2: MGHRA, YSYEKL. This CDR3 has 15 amino acids. For the CDR3, the DNA is TGCGCCAGCAGTCCGACGGCGGCAACTAATGAAAAACTGTTTTTT. Its protein product is CASSPTAATNEKLFF.